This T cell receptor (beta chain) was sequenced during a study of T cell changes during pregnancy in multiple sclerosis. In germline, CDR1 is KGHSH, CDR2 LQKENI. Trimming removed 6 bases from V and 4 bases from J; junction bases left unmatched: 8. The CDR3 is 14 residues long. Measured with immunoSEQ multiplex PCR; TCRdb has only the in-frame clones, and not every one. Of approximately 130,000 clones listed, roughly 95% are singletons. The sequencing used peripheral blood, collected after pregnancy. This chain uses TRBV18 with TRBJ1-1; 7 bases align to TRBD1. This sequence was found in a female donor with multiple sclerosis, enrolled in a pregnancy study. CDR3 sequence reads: CASSLKTGSTEAFF. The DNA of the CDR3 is TGTGCCAGCTCGTTAAAGACAGGGAGCACTGAAGCTTTCTTT.